The next 29 T cell receptor beta chains were all read from a single sample in a study of blood T cell repertoires in COVID-19. The data were produced by immunoSEQ multiplex PCR, yet TCRdb's version contains in-frame clones alone and is incomplete. The sample records about 170,000 clones, 82% being singletons. The sequencing input was peripheral blood. These TCRs come from a woman older than 75 with acute or convalescent COVID-19.

The chain couples TRBV5-1 to TRBJ1-6; TRBD1 agrees at 7 bases. Trimming removed 4 bases from V and 9 bases from J; junction bases left unmatched: 4. This CDR3 is built from 13 residues. The V gene's germline CDR1 is SGHRS and CDR2 YFSETQ. CDR3 region: CASSLTGSSPLHF. DNA for the CDR3: TGCGCCAGCAGCCTGACAGGGAGTTCACCCCTCCACTTT.

J is TRBJ2-1 and V is TRBV7-9, with a weak D call TRBD1 (6 bases). Germline V gene data show CDR1 as SEHNR and CDR2 as FQNEAQ (reference sequence). The CDR3 extends over 13 amino acids. V shed 6 bases and J shed 7 bases, with 13 bases lying between them. CDR3 region: CASSPRQGNEQFF. The CDR3 region has the DNA TGTGCCAGCAGTCCGAGGCAGGGGAATGAGCAGTTCTTC.

The J gene is TRBJ2-1, the V gene TRBV15; D may be TRBD2 (6 bases). CDR3 length equals 16 residues. Trimming shortened V by 2 bases and J by 8 bases, and 19 bases separated the two germline ends. Germline V gene lookup returns CDR1 LNHNV and CDR2 YYDKDF (reference sequence). The CDR3 sequence is CATSRPRTGTGDEQFF. CDR3 sequence (DNA): TGTGCCACCAGCAGACCCCGAACCGGGACGGGGGATGAGCAGTTCTTC. The variable domain in full, with the rest retrieved from reference TRBV15 and TRBJ2-1, is DAMVIQNPRYQVTQFGKPVTLSCSQTLNHNVMYWYQQKSSQAPKLLFHYYDKDFNNEADTPDNFQSRRPNTSFCFLDIRSPGLGDTAMYLCATSRPRTGTGDEQFFGPGTRLTVL.

V and J are TRBV12-2 and TRBJ1-1; the table's D call of TRBD1 was not tested on the DNA. TRBV12-2 is flagged as a pseudogene. The CDR3 spans 15 residues. The CDR3 DNA sequence: TGTGCAAGTCGCTTATTGGCCAGGGTGGACACTGAAGCTTTCTTT. Protein: CASRLLARVDTEAFF.

The genes are TRBV7-9 and TRBJ1-2; the match to TRBD1 covers 10 bases. CDR3 length: 17 residues. V lost 5 bases to trimming and J lost 0 bases; unmatched junction nucleotides: 9. CDR1 and CDR2 from the germline V gene are SEHNR and FQNEAQ (reference sequence). The CDR3 is CASSETGTGESNYGYTF. The CDR3 DNA is TGTGCCAGCAGCGAAACCGGGACAGGGGAGTCTAACTATGGCTACACCTTC. Supplemented by reference TRBV7-9 and TRBJ1-2, the full variable domain reads DTGVSQNPRHKITKRGQNVTFRCDPISEHNRLYWYRQTLGQGPEFLTYFQNEAQLEKSRLLSDRFSAERPKGSFSTLEIQRTEQGDSAMYLCASSETGTGESNYGYTFGSGTRLTVV.

The genes are TRBV5-6 and TRBJ1-2; D is possibly TRBD1 (6 bases). Germline V gene lookup returns CDR1 SGHDT and CDR2 YYEEEE. Trimming removed 2 bases at V and 8 bases at J, with 16 bases between. The CDR3 covers 14 residues. CDR3 protein: CASSLGVAGVGYTF. The CDR3, as DNA: TGTGCCAGCAGCTTAGGCGTGGCAGGGGTCGGCTACACCTTC.

The table lists this clone with a count of one. The chain couples TRBV5-1 to TRBJ1-2, with D uncertain. Per the germline V gene, CDR1 is SGHRS and CDR2 is YFSETQ. This CDR3 is 14 amino acids long. V gave up 0 bases and J gave up 4 bases, with 10 bases separating them. CDR3 coding DNA: TGCGCCAGCAGCTTGGTGGTCAGTACCTATGGCTACACCTTC. It codes for CASSLVVSTYGYTF.

The V call is TRBV5-5, the J call TRBJ2-1; TRBD2 agrees at 7 bases. The CDR3 totals 16 residues. Losses at the gene ends were 4 bases for V and 0 bases for J; bases not matched to a gene: 7. In germline, CDR1 is SGHKS, CDR2 YYEKEE (reference sequence). CDR3 sequence (DNA): TGTGCCAGCAGCGTACTACTAGCGCGCTCCTACAATGAGCAGTTCTTC. Residues: CASSVLLARSYNEQFF.

In this sample, this clone turned up once. The rearrangement links TRBV9 to TRBJ2-7, with TRBD2 identical over 14 bases. The CDR3 is 17 amino acids. The trim removed 4 bases at V and 4 bases at J, leaving 10 bases unmatched. The germline V gene encodes CDR1 SGDLS and CDR2 YYNGEE. The CDR3 bases are TGTGCCAGCAGCCCCCGCGGACTAGCGGGAGGCAGTTACGAGCAGTACTTC. It translates to CASSPRGLAGGSYEQYF.

The chain has TRBV9 and TRBJ2-3, with a possible D match to TRBD2 (6 bases). V was cut by 0 bases and J by 5 bases, with 16 bases left in between. This CDR3 has 16 amino acids. The germline V gene encodes CDR1 SGDLS and CDR2 YYNGEE. The DNA of the CDR3 is TGTGCCAGCAGCGTAGGCCGTCGGCGGGACGTAGATACGCAGTATTTT. Protein sequence: CASSVGRRRDVDTQYF. Combining the CDR3 with reference TRBV9 and TRBJ2-3 gives the whole variable domain DSGVTQTPKHLITATGQRVTLRCSPRSGDLSVYWYQQSLDQGLQFLIQYYNGEERAKGNILERFSAQQFPDLHSELNLSSLELGDSALYFCASSVGRRRDVDTQYFGPGTRLTVL.

V is TRBV9 and J is TRBJ1-2; 8 nucleotides match TRBD1. The CDR3 spans 14 residues. Germline loops: CDR1 SGDLS, CDR2 YYNGEE. Germline trimming cut 4 bases from V and 4 bases from J; bases unmatched to any gene: 6. CDR3 sequence: CASSKTGASYGYTF. CDR3 nucleotides: TGTGCCAGCAGCAAGACAGGGGCAAGCTATGGCTACACCTTC.

The genes are TRBV30 and TRBJ2-6; tentatively, D is TRBD1 (6 bases). Germline V gives CDR1 GTSNPN, CDR2 SVGIG (reference sequence). V was shortened by 0 bases and J by 2 bases, with 17 bases between the two germline ends. This CDR3 spans 18 amino acids. In DNA, the CDR3 is TGTGCCTGGAGTGTACAGCGGACAGCAAACCCTGGGGCCAACGTCCTGACTTTC. Encoded protein: CAWSVQRTANPGANVLTF.

This rearrangement joins TRBV15 to TRBJ2-7, with 8 bases fitting TRBD1. Germline V lookup: CDR1 LNHNV, CDR2 YYDKDF (reference sequence). The ends lost 2 bases at V and 2 bases at J; junction bases unmatched: 5. The CDR3 spans 15 residues. The CDR3 DNA follows: TGTGCCACCAGCAGACAGACAGGGGCGGCCTACGAGCAGTACTTC. Its protein is CATSRQTGAAYEQYF.

The chain links TRBV6-2 or TRBV6-3 to TRBJ2-1, with TRBD2 matching 7 bases. Trimming cost V 4 bases and J 7 bases; bases outside gene matches: 10. In germline, CDR1 is MNHEY, CDR2 SVGEGT. The CDR3 has 15 residues. Here the CDR3 reads CASSSLGGEGNEQFF. CDR3 nucleotides: TGTGCCAGCAGTTCCCTGGGGGGGGAGGGGAATGAGCAGTTCTTC.

This clone was detected only a few times. This chain connects TRBV12-5 to TRBJ2-1; 7 bases line up with TRBD2. Germline CDR1 LGHNT, CDR2 FRNRAP. The CDR3 is 17 amino acids. V lost 2 bases and J lost 0; bases outside the gene matches: 7. The CDR3 coding sequence is TGTGCTAGTGGTTTGCCTCGAGCGGGGAGCTCCTACAATGAGCAGTTCTTC. Its protein product is CASGLPRAGSSYNEQFF.

This clone was observed a few times. The rearrangement uses TRBV19 and TRBJ1-1; 9 bases fit TRBD1. There are 15 residues in the CDR3. The germline V gene has CDR1 LNHDA and CDR2 SQIVND (reference sequence). V gave up 2 bases and J gave up 6 bases; unmatched junction bases: 7. The DNA for the CDR3 is TGTGCCAGTAGTATACCAAGACAGGGGGTATCTGAAGCTTTCTTT. It codes for CASSIPRQGVSEAFF.

The CDR3 DNA is TGTGCCAGCAGTGCCCCAGCAGGGGGCGATAATCAGCCCCAGCATTTT. Its translation: CASSAPAGGDNQPQHF. The rearrangement links TRBV6-1 to TRBJ1-5; TRBD1 aligns across 8 bases. The CDR3 extends over 16 amino acids. CDR1 and CDR2 (germline): MNHNS, SASEGT. The junction had 9 bases not matched to a gene; V was cut back by 4 bases and J by 4 bases.

J is TRBJ1-2 and V is TRBV30; the match to TRBD1 covers 11 bases. The ends lost 3 bases at V and 7 bases at J; junction bases unmatched: 4. Germline V CDR1 and CDR2: GTSNPN, SVGIG (reference sequence). This CDR3 has 13 residues. CDR3 residues: CAWSGQGASGYTF. CDR3 nucleotide sequence: TGTGCCTGGAGCGGACAGGGGGCGTCTGGCTACACCTTC.

V usage is TRBV30 and J usage is TRBJ1-3; possibly TRBD1 for D (6 bases). This CDR3 is 14 amino acids long. V gave up 2 bases and J gave up 4 bases, with 12 bases separating them. Germline CDR1 and CDR2: GTSNPN and SVGIG (reference sequence). CDR3 region: CAWSYGGGGNTIYF. DNA for the CDR3: TGTGCCTGGAGTTACGGGGGGGGCGGAAACACCATATATTTT.

This clone was seen a single time. The chain carries TRBV27 and TRBJ1-5; D gene uncertain. The ends were cut back, 6 bases at V and 5 bases at J, with 11 bases in the middle. Germline values: CDR1 MNHEY, CDR2 SMNVEV (reference sequence). CDR3 length equals 13 residues. The CDR3 sequence is CASSPTGYQPQHF. The CDR3 DNA is TGTGCCAGCAGCCCGACGGGTTATCAGCCCCAGCATTTT.

On this clone itself: The junction differs from germline at one of its ends, possibly a read error. V usage is TRBV5-4 and J usage is TRBJ1-1; D is perhaps TRBD1 (5 bases). CDR1 SGHNT and CDR2 YYREEE come from the germline V gene (reference sequence). This CDR3 has 14 amino acids. DNA for the CDR3: TGTGCCAGCAGCCTAACTCGTGGCGGGGCTGAGGCTTTCTTT. Translated: CASSLTRGGAEAFF.

This chain joins TRBV6-2 or TRBV6-3 and TRBJ1-5, with 7 bases fitting TRBD1. CDR1 and CDR2 from the germline V gene are MNHEY and SVGEGT. J gave up 4 bases and V 6 bases, and 6 bases lay outside the gene matches. There are 14 residues in the CDR3. The CDR3 protein is CASSPLQGNQPQHF. The DNA of the CDR3 is TGTGCCAGCAGCCCCCTACAGGGGAATCAGCCCCAGCATTTT.

The gene calls are TRBV29-1 and TRBJ1-1; weak D call: TRBD1 (5 bases). The CDR3 is made up of 13 amino acids. From germline, CDR1 is SQVTM and CDR2 ANQGSEA. V was trimmed by 0 bases and J by 6 bases, leaving 11 bases between them. Here the CDR3 DNA reads TGCAGCGTTGAAGATGGGGCCGGGTCTGAAGCTTTCTTT. This encodes CSVEDGAGSEAFF.

V gene TRBV7-9 combines with J gene TRBJ1-5; weak D call: TRBD1 (6 bases). The CDR3 covers 14 residues. V was cut by 4 bases and J by 4 bases, with 11 bases left in between. Germline V gene lookup returns CDR1 SEHNR and CDR2 FQNEAQ (reference sequence). The CDR3 DNA reads as TGTGCCAGCAGCTCCGGGACACTTAATCAGCCCCAGCATTTT. As protein: CASSSGTLNQPQHF.

The chain has TRBV6-5 and TRBJ2-1; D unclear. Trimming shortened V by 2 bases and J by 8 bases, and 7 bases separated the two germline ends. The CDR3 sequence is 12 residues long. Germline V gene data show CDR1 as MNHEY and CDR2 as SVGAGI. CDR3 amino acids: CASSYRTDEQFF. CDR3 bases: TGTGCCAGCAGTTACCGAACGGATGAGCAGTTCTTC.

This chain uses TRBV24-1 with TRBJ1-1; D might be TRBD1 (5 bases). Germline V CDR1 and CDR2: KGHDR, SFDVKD. This CDR3 contains 14 residues. V was clipped by 3 bases and J by 8 bases, with 15 bases between them. CDR3 nucleotide sequence: TGTGCCACCAGTGATGGACCAGGGAAAGAGGAAGCTTTCTTT. Protein sequence: CATSDGPGKEEAFF.

Ten or more counts support this clone. CDR3 protein: CASSVAGTSADTQYF. The CDR3 DNA is TGTGCCAGCAGCGTCGCCGGGACTAGTGCAGATACGCAGTATTTT. The genes are TRBV9 and TRBJ2-3, with TRBD2 identical over 8 bases. Germline CDR1 reads SGDLS; CDR2 reads YYNGEE. With V trimmed by 2 bases and J by 4 bases, 6 bases remained unmatched. The CDR3 consists of 15 residues.

This clone was counted many times. This chain uses TRBV6-5 with TRBJ2-3; 11 nucleotides line up with TRBD2. The V gene's germline CDR1 is MNHEY and CDR2 SVGAGI. V lost 2 bases and J lost 4; bases outside the gene matches: 2. The CDR3 is 15 amino acids. The CDR3 loop reads CASSYGGLAADTQYF. For the CDR3, the DNA is TGTGCCAGCAGTTACGGGGGACTAGCGGCAGATACGCAGTATTTT.

CDR3 nucleotides: TGTGCCAGCAGCCAAATCACCCGGAGTGTTGAAGCTTTCTTT. This translates into CASSQITRSVEAFF. The chain is built from TRBV3-1 (or the pseudogene TRBV3-2) and TRBJ1-1; D not certain. V was clipped by 2 bases and J by 7 bases, with 14 bases between them. CDR1 and CDR2 (germline): LGHDT, YNNKEL (reference sequence). The CDR3 has 14 residues.